Detailed here is one T cell receptor beta chain. Its matching antigen is unknown. The V end lost 2 bases, the J end lost 0 bases, and 14 bases lay between the germline ends. This CDR3 comprises 15 residues. Germline V lookup: CDR1 GTSNPN, CDR2 SVGIG (reference sequence). The data were obtained in a study of cytomegalovirus exposure and HLA in healthy donors. Study-wide findings and caveats: An analysis that was carried out later associated 15,000 to 20,000 TCR beta sequences with HLA alleles at 0.05 false discovery rate. A likely sequencing artifact accounted for one observed cluster of highly shared sequence variants. Cytomegalovirus status, reportedly, was diagnosed with high specificity and sensitivity by the classifier.

A multiplex PCR was run with 60 Vbeta primers and 13 Jbeta primers. The assay was immunoSEQ multiplex PCR, and TCRdb's table has in-frame clones only and misses some. The table includes around 70,000 clones, roughly four fifths detected once. The chain joins TRBV30 to TRBJ2-7; a weak D match, TRBD2 (7 bases). This TCR derives from a human donor in good health. Sequencing was carried out using PBMCs. In DNA form, the CDR3 reads TGTGCCTGGAGTACGGGGGGCGCCGCCTCCTACGAGCAGTACTTC. Translation gives CAWSTGGAASYEQYF.